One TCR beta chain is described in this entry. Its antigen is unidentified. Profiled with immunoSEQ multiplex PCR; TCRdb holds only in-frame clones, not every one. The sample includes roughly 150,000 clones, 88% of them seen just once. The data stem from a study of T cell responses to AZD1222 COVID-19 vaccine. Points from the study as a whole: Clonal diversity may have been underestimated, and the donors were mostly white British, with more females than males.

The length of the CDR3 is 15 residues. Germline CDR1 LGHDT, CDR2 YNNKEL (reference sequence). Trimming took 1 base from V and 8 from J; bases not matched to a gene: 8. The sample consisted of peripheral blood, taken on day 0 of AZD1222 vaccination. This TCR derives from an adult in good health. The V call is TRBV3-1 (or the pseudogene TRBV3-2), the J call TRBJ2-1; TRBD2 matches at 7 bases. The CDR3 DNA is TGTGCCAGCAGCCAAGGGGCGGGAGCCGTCTATGAGCAGTTCTTC. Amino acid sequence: CASSQGAGAVYEQFF.